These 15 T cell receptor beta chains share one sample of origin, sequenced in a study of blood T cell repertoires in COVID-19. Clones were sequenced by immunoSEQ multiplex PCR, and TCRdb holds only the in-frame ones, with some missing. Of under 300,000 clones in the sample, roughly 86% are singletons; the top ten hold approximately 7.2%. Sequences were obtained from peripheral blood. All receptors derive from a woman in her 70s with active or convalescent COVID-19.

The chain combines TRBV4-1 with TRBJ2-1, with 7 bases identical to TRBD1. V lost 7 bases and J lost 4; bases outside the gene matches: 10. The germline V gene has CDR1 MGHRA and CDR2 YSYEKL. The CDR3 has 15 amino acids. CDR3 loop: CASTPEQGRYNEQFF. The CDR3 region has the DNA TGCGCCAGCACCCCGGAACAGGGGCGATACAATGAGCAGTTCTTC.

The DNA of the CDR3 is TGTGCCATCCGTCCCGCGGACACGGCAGATACGCAGTATTTT. Translated, it gives CAIRPADTADTQYF. The chain combines TRBV10-3 with TRBJ2-3; D possibly corresponds to TRBD1 (5 bases). The V end was cut by 8 bases, the J end by 4 bases, with 16 bases between. The CDR3 contains 14 residues. Germline V gene sequence: CDR1 ENHRY, CDR2 SYGVKD.

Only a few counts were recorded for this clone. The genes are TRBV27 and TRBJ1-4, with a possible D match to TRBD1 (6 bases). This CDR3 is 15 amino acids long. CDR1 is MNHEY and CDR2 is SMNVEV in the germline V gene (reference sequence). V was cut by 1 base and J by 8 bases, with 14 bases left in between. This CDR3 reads CASSLWSGVGEKLFF. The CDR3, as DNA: TGTGCCAGCAGTTTATGGTCAGGGGTGGGCGAAAAACTGTTTTTT.

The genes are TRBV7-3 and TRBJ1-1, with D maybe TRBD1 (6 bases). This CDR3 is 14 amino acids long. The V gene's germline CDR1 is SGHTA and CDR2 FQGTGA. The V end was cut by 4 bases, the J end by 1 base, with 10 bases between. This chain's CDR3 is CASSWGQQNTEAFF. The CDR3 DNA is TGTGCCAGCAGCTGGGGACAACAGAACACTGAAGCTTTCTTT.

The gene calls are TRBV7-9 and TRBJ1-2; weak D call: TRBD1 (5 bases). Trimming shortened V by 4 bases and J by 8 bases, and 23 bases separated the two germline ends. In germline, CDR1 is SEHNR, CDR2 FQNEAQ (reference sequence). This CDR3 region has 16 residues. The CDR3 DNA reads TGTGCCAGCAGCTCAATCGGGGGTCTACCCTGGCAAGGCTACACCTTC. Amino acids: CASSSIGGLPWQGYTF.

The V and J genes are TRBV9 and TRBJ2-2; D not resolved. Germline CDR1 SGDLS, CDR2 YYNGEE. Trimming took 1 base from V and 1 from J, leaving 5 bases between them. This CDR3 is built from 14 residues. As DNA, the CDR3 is TGTGCCAGCAGCGTATTACAGAACACCGGGGAGCTGTTTTTT. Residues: CASSVLQNTGELFF.

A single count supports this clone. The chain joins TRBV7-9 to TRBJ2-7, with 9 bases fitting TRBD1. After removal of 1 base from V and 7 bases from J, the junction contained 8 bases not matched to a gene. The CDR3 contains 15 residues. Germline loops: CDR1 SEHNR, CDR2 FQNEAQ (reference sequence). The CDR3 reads CASSLEGGQGREQYF. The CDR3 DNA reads TGTGCCAGCAGCTTAGAGGGAGGACAGGGGAGGGAGCAGTACTTC.

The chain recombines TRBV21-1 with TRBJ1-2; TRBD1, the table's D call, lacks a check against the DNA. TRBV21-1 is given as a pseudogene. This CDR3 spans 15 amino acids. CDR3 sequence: CASSKSRTAVYGYTF. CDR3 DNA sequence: TGTGCCAGCAGCAAAAGTCGGACAGCCGTTTATGGCTACACCTTC.

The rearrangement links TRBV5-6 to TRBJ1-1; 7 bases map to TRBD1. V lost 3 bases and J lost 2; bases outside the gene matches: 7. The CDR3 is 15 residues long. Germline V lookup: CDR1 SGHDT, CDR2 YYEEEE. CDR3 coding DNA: TGTGCCAGCAGCTCGGCCGGGACAGCAAACACTGAAGCTTTCTTT. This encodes CASSSAGTANTEAFF.

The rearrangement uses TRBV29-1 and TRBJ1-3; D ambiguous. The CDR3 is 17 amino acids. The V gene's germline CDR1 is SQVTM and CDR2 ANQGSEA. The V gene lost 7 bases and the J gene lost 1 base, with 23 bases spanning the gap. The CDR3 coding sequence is TGCAGCGCCGAGGTTGAGATAGGAAGGGAGTCTGGAAACACCATATATTTT. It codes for CSAEVEIGRESGNTIYF.

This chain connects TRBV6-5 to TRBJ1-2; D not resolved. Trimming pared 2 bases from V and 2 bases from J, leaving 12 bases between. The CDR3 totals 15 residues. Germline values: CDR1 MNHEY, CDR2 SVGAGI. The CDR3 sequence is CASSYSRLSNYGYTF. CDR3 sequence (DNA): TGTGCCAGCAGTTACAGCAGACTATCGAACTATGGCTACACCTTC.

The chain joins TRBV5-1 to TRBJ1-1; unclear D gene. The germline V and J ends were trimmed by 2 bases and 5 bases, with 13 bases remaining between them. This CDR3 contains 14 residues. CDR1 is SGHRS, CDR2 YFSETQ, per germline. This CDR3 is CASSFGGMGTEAFF. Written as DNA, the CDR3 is TGCGCCAGCAGCTTCGGAGGGATGGGAACTGAAGCTTTCTTT. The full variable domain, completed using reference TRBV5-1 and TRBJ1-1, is KAGVTQTPRYLIKTRGQQVTLSCSPISGHRSVSWYQQTPGQGLQFLFEYFSETQRNKGNFPGRFSGRQFSNSRSEMNVSTLELGDSALYLCASSFGGMGTEAFFGQGTRLTVV.

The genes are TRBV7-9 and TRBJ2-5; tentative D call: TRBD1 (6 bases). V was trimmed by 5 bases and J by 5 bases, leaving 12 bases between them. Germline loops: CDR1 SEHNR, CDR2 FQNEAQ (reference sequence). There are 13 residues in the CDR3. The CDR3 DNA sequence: TGTGCCAGCAGCGGAGGACAGTGGGAGACCCAGTACTTC. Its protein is CASSGGQWETQYF.

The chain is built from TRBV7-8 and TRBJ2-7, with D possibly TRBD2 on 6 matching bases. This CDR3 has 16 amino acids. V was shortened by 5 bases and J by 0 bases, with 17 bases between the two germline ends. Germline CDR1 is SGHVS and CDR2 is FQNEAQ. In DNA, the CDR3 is TGTGCCAGCAGCCCTTACGGGGGAGTGGTCTCCTACGAGCAGTACTTC. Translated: CASSPYGGVVSYEQYF.

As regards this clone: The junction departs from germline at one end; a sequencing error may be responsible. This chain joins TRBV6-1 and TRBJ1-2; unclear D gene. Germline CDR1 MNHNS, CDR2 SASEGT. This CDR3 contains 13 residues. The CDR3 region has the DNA TGTGCCAGCTGTGACACCCTGCGGAATGGCTACACCTTC. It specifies CASCDTLRNGYTF.